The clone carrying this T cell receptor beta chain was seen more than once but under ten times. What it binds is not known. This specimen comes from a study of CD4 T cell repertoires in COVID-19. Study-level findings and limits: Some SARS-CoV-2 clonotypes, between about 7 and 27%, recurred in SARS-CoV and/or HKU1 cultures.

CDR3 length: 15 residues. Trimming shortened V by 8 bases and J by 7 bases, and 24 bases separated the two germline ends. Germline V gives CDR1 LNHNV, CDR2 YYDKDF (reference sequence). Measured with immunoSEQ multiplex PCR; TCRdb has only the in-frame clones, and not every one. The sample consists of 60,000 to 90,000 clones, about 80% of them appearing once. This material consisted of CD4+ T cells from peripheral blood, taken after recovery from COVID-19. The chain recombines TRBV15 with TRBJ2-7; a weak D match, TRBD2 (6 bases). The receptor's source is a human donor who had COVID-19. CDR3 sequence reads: CATSILQGSAGEQYF. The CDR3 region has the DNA TGTGCCACCTCCATTTTGCAGGGCAGCGCGGGGGAGCAGTACTTC.